This T cell receptor (beta chain) was found in a study of cytomegalovirus exposure and HLA in healthy donors. Overall study findings and caveats: The study labeled 164 TCR beta chains cytomegalovirus-associated. Owing to their indistinguishability, certain V segments, notably TRBV6-2 and TRBV6-3, were excluded. Looking again later, the authors saw that most CMV-associated TCR beta chains seemed HLA-restricted.

CDR1 is SGHRS, CDR2 YFSETQ, per germline. This CDR3 comprises 15 residues. The trim removed 0 bases at V and 8 bases at J, leaving 7 bases unmatched. To note about this clone: Its matching antigen is unknown.

13 Jbeta primers and 60 Vbeta primers were used for the PCR. Method: immunoSEQ multiplex PCR; TCRdb's copy keeps in-frame clones and lacks some. This sample has some 150,000 clones, with around 80% found just once. This chain links TRBV5-1 with TRBJ2-1, with 8 bases that match TRBD1. Sequences were obtained from PBMCs. This receptor was taken from a man aged 45-65 years in good health and CMV-seronegative. The DNA of the CDR3 is TGCGCCAGCAGCTTGGACGACAGGGGTGGTTATGAGCAGTTCTTC. Translating it yields CASSLDDRGGYEQFF.